The next 26 T cell receptor beta chains were all read from a single sample in a study of blood T cell repertoires in COVID-19. Sequenced by immunoSEQ multiplex PCR; TCRdb stores in-frame clones only, minus some. This sample has 140,000 or so clones; 60% to 80% occur once, and the top ten carry roughly 8.6%. Sequencing was done on a sample of peripheral blood. The receptors derive from a man aged 45-65 years with active or convalescent COVID-19.

The gene calls are TRBV4-1 and TRBJ2-1, with 16 nucleotides matching TRBD2. Germline V lookup: CDR1 MGHRA, CDR2 YSYEKL. The J segment lost 3 bases and the V segment lost 4 bases, leaving 6 bases of the junction unmatched. There are 18 residues in the CDR3. This chain's CDR3 is CASSLGTSGRAVYNEQFF. Here the CDR3 DNA reads TGCGCCAGCAGCCTAGGGACTAGCGGGAGGGCAGTCTACAATGAGCAGTTCTTC.

The CDR3 loop reads CASSRTSGSQVETQYF. For the CDR3, the DNA is TGTGCCAGCAGTAGGACTAGCGGGAGTCAAGTGGAGACCCAGTACTTC. The chain employs TRBV27 and TRBJ2-5; 13 bases map to TRBD2. This CDR3 contains 16 residues. Germline loops: CDR1 MNHEY, CDR2 SMNVEV (reference sequence). V was clipped by 5 bases and J by 5 bases; unmatched bases: 8.

This chain connects TRBV28 to TRBJ2-7, with TRBD1 as a possible D gene (6 bases). V lost 2 bases and J 4 bases, leaving 9 bases between the germline ends. Looked up from germline, CDR1 is MDHEN and CDR2 is SYDVKM. The CDR3 totals 13 residues. The CDR3 DNA sequence: TGTGCCAGCAGTTTACTGGGGGCTTACGAGCAGTACTTC. This encodes CASSLLGAYEQYF.

This clone was recorded a few times. This chain connects TRBV7-9 to TRBJ2-7, with D maybe TRBD2 (5 bases). Between the trimmed V and J ends, which lost 2 bases and 0 bases, there was a span of 11 bases. The germline V gene has CDR1 SEHNR and CDR2 FQNEAQ (reference sequence). This CDR3 spans 15 amino acids. The CDR3 DNA reads as TGTGCCAGCAGCTTACTAGCCGCAAGCTCCTACGAGCAGTACTTC. This sequence encodes CASSLLAASSYEQYF.

There are a few counts of this clone. The chain has TRBV7-2 and TRBJ1-3, with a possible D match to TRBD1 (5 bases). The V end was cut by 3 bases, the J end by 1 base, with 13 bases between. This CDR3 is 16 amino acids long. Per germline, CDR1 SGHTA and CDR2 FQGNSA. CDR3 nucleotides: TGTGCCAGCAGCTTCGGACCCGGGGGGTCTGGAAACACCATATATTTT. Its protein is CASSFGPGGSGNTIYF.

Only one count was recorded for this clone. The chain employs TRBV28 and TRBJ2-1; D gene unclear. In germline, CDR1 is MDHEN, CDR2 SYDVKM. This CDR3 spans 11 amino acids. The V end was cut by 6 bases, the J end by 5 bases, with 5 bases between. The DNA for the CDR3 is TGTGCCAGCAGCAGTGACAATGAGCAGTTCTTC. Encoded protein: CASSSDNEQFF.

V and J are TRBV27 and TRBJ2-5; TRBD1 matches 9 bases. V was clipped by 0 bases and J by 4 bases; unmatched bases: 6. Germline CDR1 is MNHEY and CDR2 is SMNVEV (reference sequence). This CDR3 has 16 amino acids. Here the CDR3 reads CASSLSKGQGRETQYF. DNA of the CDR3: TGTGCCAGCAGTTTATCTAAGGGACAGGGACGAGAGACCCAGTACTTC.

CDR3 coding DNA: TGTGCCAGTAGTATAGGGGGCGCGAACACCGGGGAGCTGTTTTTT. Its translation: CASSIGGANTGELFF. V and J are TRBV19 and TRBJ2-2; perhaps TRBD1 as D (5 bases). The germline V gene has CDR1 LNHDA and CDR2 SQIVND (reference sequence). The CDR3 totals 15 residues. V was cut by 1 base and J by 0 bases, with 6 bases left in between. The entire variable domain, with the rest obtained from reference TRBV19 and TRBJ2-2, is as follows: DGGITQSPKYLFRKEGQNVTLSCEQNLNHDAMYWYRQDPGQGLRLIYYSQIVNDFQKGDIAEGYSVSREKKESFPLTVTSAQKNPTAFYLCASSIGGANTGELFFGEGSRLTVL.

This chain joins TRBV19 and TRBJ2-7; 7 nucleotides align to TRBD2. The CDR3 has 14 amino acids. V was pared by 10 bases and J by 2 bases, with 11 bases of the junction left unmatched. Germline V gives CDR1 LNHDA, CDR2 SQIVND (reference sequence). The chain's CDR3 is CATQSGEGPYEQYF. The CDR3, as DNA: TGTGCCACCCAGTCCGGGGAGGGTCCCTACGAGCAGTACTTC.

The V and J genes are TRBV9 and TRBJ2-2, with 7 bases lining up with TRBD1. The CDR3 extends over 17 amino acids. Germline V gene sequence: CDR1 SGDLS, CDR2 YYNGEE. The V segment lost 3 bases and the J segment 3 bases; nucleotides outside the gene matches: 11. The CDR3 DNA reads TGTGCCAGCAGCGCCACCGGGACAGAGAGGGACACCGGGGAGCTGTTTTTT. Amino acid sequence: CASSATGTERDTGELFF.

This chain connects TRBV7-9 to TRBJ2-1; TRBD2 matches 9 bases. CDR1 and CDR2 from the germline V gene are SEHNR and FQNEAQ (reference sequence). The CDR3 loop spans 16 amino acids. The J segment lost 8 bases and the V segment lost 5 bases, leaving 13 bases of the junction unmatched. The CDR3 DNA reads TGTGCCAGCAGCGGCCATAGCGGGAGAACGGCCCATGAGCAGTTCTTC. Encoded protein: CASSGHSGRTAHEQFF.

The V call is TRBV7-3, the J call TRBJ2-5, with no clear D. This CDR3 is built from 13 residues. The V end was cut by 4 bases, the J end by 0 bases, with 6 bases between. Germline-derived CDR1 and CDR2 are SGHTA and FQGTGA. CDR3 bases: TGTGCCAGCAGCTACAACCACCAAGAGACCCAGTACTTC. It is translated as CASSYNHQETQYF.

The V and J genes are TRBV7-9 and TRBJ1-1; the match to TRBD1 covers 8 bases. V lost 4 bases and J lost 5; bases outside the gene matches: 15. Germline V gene data show CDR1 as SEHNR and CDR2 as FQNEAQ (reference sequence). This CDR3 region has 17 residues. The CDR3 loop is CASSSLNRQGKLTEAFF. The CDR3 DNA reads TGTGCCAGCAGCTCCTTGAATAGACAGGGGAAATTGACTGAAGCTTTCTTT.

This clone has only a few counts. V usage is TRBV28 and J usage is TRBJ2-1; 14 nucleotides line up with TRBD2. This CDR3 has 17 residues. J was trimmed by 6 bases and V by 4 bases; bases with no gene match: 8. Germline CDR1 reads MDHEN; CDR2 reads SYDVKM. The CDR3 here is CASSSPRTSGRINEQFF. CDR3 bases: TGTGCCAGCAGTTCCCCCCGGACTAGCGGGAGGATCAATGAGCAGTTCTTC.

The V gene is TRBV10-3, the J gene TRBJ2-1; possible D gene TRBD2, 6 bases. Trimming pared 4 bases from V and 3 bases from J, leaving 16 bases between. This CDR3 is built from 16 residues. The germline V gene has CDR1 ENHRY and CDR2 SYGVKD. The CDR3 region has the DNA TGTGCCATCAGTGCCTTTGGGGGGAGAGACTACAATGAGCAGTTCTTC. Encoded protein: CAISAFGGRDYNEQFF.

The chain carries TRBV27 and TRBJ2-1; no clear D gene. The CDR3 runs 13 residues. Germline V gene sequence: CDR1 MNHEY, CDR2 SMNVEV (reference sequence). V was pared by 9 bases and J by 9 bases, with 18 bases between. The CDR3 loop reads CASSNYVMAEQFF. The DNA for the CDR3 is TGTGCCAGTTCTAACTACGTGATGGCTGAGCAGTTCTTC.

The V gene is TRBV28, the J gene TRBJ1-4; TRBD1 matches 8 bases. The CDR3 is 14 residues long. The V gene end was trimmed by 6 bases and the J gene end by 5 bases; junction bases not matched to a gene: 5. The germline V gene encodes CDR1 MDHEN and CDR2 SYDVKM. CDR3 protein: CASSQGAVNEKLFF. The CDR3 region has the DNA TGTGCCAGCAGCCAGGGGGCCGTCAATGAAAAACTGTTTTTT.

This clone was found once. The V gene is TRBV7-2, the J gene TRBJ2-7, with 9 bases matching TRBD1. Germline loops: CDR1 SGHTA, CDR2 FQGNSA. The CDR3 has 16 amino acids. The junction had 11 bases not matched to a gene; V was cut back by 3 bases and J by 5 bases. The CDR3 here is CASSFQSGTGLNEQYF. The CDR3 nucleotides are TGTGCCAGCAGCTTCCAATCCGGGACAGGGCTCAACGAGCAGTACTTC.

V and J are TRBV5-4 and TRBJ1-1; D is ambiguous. V lost 4 bases, J lost 4 bases, and 14 bases lay in between. This CDR3 has 14 residues. Germline-derived CDR1 and CDR2 are SGHNT and YYREEE (reference sequence). CDR3 region: CASSPTSERTEAFF. CDR3 sequence (DNA): TGTGCCAGCAGCCCCACATCAGAGCGCACTGAAGCTTTCTTT. The full variable domain, in which reference TRBV5-4 and TRBJ1-1 provide the parts outside the CDR3, is ETGVTQSPTHLIKTRGQQVTLRCSSQSGHNTVSWYQQALGQGPQFIFQYYREEENGRGNFPPRFSGLQFPNYSSELNVNALELDDSALYLCASSPTSERTEAFFGQGTRLTVV.

The chain couples TRBV4-1 to TRBJ2-7, with 12 bases identical to TRBD1. The CDR3 is 15 residues long. The germline V gene has CDR1 MGHRA and CDR2 YSYEKL. V dropped 4 bases and J dropped 5; count of bases not matched to a gene: 6. The CDR3 nucleotides are TGCGCCAGCAGCCCTGGGACAGGGGGCCTCCACGAGCAGTACTTC. Residues: CASSPGTGGLHEQYF.

The gene calls are TRBV29-1 and TRBJ1-1; 7 positions match TRBD1. The CDR3 spans 10 residues. V dropped 6 bases and J dropped 8; count of bases not matched to a gene: 3. From germline, CDR1 is SQVTM and CDR2 ANQGSEA. CDR3 loop: CSVGQAEAFF. The CDR3, as DNA: TGCAGCGTCGGACAGGCGGAAGCTTTCTTT.

The chain couples TRBV30 to TRBJ2-5, with 10 bases identical to TRBD1. Germline-derived CDR1 and CDR2 are GTSNPN and SVGIG (reference sequence). The V segment lost 3 bases and the J segment 4 bases; nucleotides outside the gene matches: 5. The CDR3 is made up of 14 amino acids. Written as DNA, the CDR3 is TGTGCCTGGAGGATGACAGGGGGCGTAGAGACCCAGTACTTC. Its protein product is CAWRMTGGVETQYF.

Only one count was recorded for this clone. The rearrangement links TRBV6-1 to TRBJ2-4, with D perhaps TRBD1 (6 bases). This CDR3 has 15 residues. The V end was cut by 3 bases, the J end by 2 bases, with 11 bases between. Germline V gene sequence: CDR1 MNHNS, CDR2 SASEGT. This chain's CDR3 is CASSDQGFSKNIQYF. As DNA, the CDR3 is TGTGCCAGCAGTGACCAGGGGTTTTCCAAAAACATTCAGTACTTC.

The chain couples TRBV4-2 to TRBJ1-3; D may be TRBD1 (6 bases). Germline assignment: CDR1 LGHNA and CDR2 YNFKEQ. The CDR3 loop spans 16 amino acids. V lost 0 bases to trimming and J lost 4 bases, with 13 bases between them. The CDR3 spells CASSQEGGVSGNTIYF. Here the CDR3 DNA reads TGTGCCAGCAGCCAAGAAGGGGGGGTCTCGGGAAACACCATATATTTT.

This sequence joins TRBV5-1 and TRBJ1-4, with 11 bases aligning to TRBD1. The J segment lost 8 bases and the V segment lost 5 bases, leaving 8 bases of the junction unmatched. The CDR3 sequence is 15 residues long. CDR1 is SGHRS and CDR2 is YFSETQ in the germline V gene. The CDR3 nucleotides read TGCGCCAGCAGGGATGGACAGGGGGCGAGGGAAAAACTGTTTTTT. Protein: CASRDGQGAREKLFF.

The count of this clone is one. The J gene is TRBJ2-5, the V gene TRBV19; tentatively, D is TRBD2 (5 bases). CDR1 LNHDA and CDR2 SQIVND come from the germline V gene (reference sequence). The CDR3 runs 15 residues. Trimming pared 3 bases from V and 4 bases from J, leaving 15 bases between. CDR3 bases: TGTGCCAGTAGTATGAGGGCTAGTCTCGGAGAGACCCAGTACTTC. Amino acid sequence: CASSMRASLGETQYF.